What follows describes a single TCR beta chain. Its antigen is not identified. These data belong to a study of CD8+ T cells in alopecia areata. Overall study results and limits: Affected scalp, especially in alopecia totalis/universalis, had a higher clonality than normal scalp did.

Treatment here: oral pan-JAK inhibitor, 5-10 mg twice daily. Reverse transcription of extracted RNA yielded cDNA, which provided the sequencing template. Sequencing was performed with immunoSEQ multiplex PCR; in TCRdb, only in-frame clones are kept and a portion is missing. Of more than 110,000 clones in the sample, approximately 80% were seen once. V lost 3 bases and J lost 2, with 15 bases in between. The germline V gene encodes CDR1 MNHNS and CDR2 SASEGT. The CDR3 sequence is 16 residues long. The sequencing used CD8+ T cells sorted from blood, collected at week 4, from a patient treated with tofacitinib. The sequence was collected from a human donor with alopecia areata. The chain uses TRBV6-1 and TRBJ2-3; D is tentatively TRBD1 or TRBD2 (6 bases each). In DNA, the CDR3 is TGTGCCAGCAGTGAGGAGAGGGGGGCCTCCACAGATACGCAGTATTTT. It codes for CASSEERGASTDTQYF.